The clone carrying this T cell receptor beta chain has a handful of counts. The data were taken from a study of early T cells in non-severe SARS-CoV-2 infection. TCRdb reanalysed the 5' RACE reads using MiXCR and keeps one entry per CDR3 protein. This table has roughly 86,000 distinct CDR3 sequences, roughly 15% appearing once. The ends were cut back, 4 bases at V and 4 bases at J, with 15 bases in the middle. CDR1 is KGHSH, CDR2 LQKENI, per germline. CDR3 size: 15 residues. V and J are TRBV18 and TRBJ2-3, with D unresolved. The TCR originated in an adult who was a healthcare worker with PCR-confirmed SARS-CoV-2 infection or an uninfected control (not recorded which). The material sequenced was whole blood. The CDR3 sequence: CASSRLNERADTQYF. CDR3 DNA: TGTGCCAGCTCACGATTAAATGAAAGGGCAGATACGCAGTATTTT.